The clone carrying this TCR beta chain was detected many times. Its target is unknown. This sample was taken from a study of human T cells and chemical hapten exposure. Study overall: Subjects had 2% DPC placed on approximately 2 cm by approximately 2 cm of upper inner arm skin for sensitization. Alopecia areata, totalis or universalis affected patients who were mostly female. Whole-study results and caveats: No change in TCRs above 1 in 1000 frequency was produced by DPC sensitization.

What the library attached to individual cDNA molecules were unique molecular identifiers. TCRdb itself ran the RACE reads through MiXCR, one entry per CDR3 protein. The repertoire holds about 41,000 distinct CDR3 sequences, with just under 4% as singletons. The ends were cut back, 1 base at V and 5 bases at J, with 7 bases in the middle. The CDR3 loop spans 13 amino acids. CDR1 and CDR2 (germline): KGHSH, LQKENI. The time point here: patch test 1, 2 weeks after DPC sensitization. This sample's treatment: therapeutic diphenylcyclopropenone sensitization with weekly scalp DPC. Unfractionated whole blood yielded the extracted total RNA.

This sequence originates from a man in his fifties with alopecia areata. Some clones in this sample may be carry-over from other donors' samples. The rearrangement joins TRBV18 to TRBJ2-3; maybe TRBD1 (5 bases). This specimen consisted of whole blood, obtained in connection with sensitization to the hapten diphenylcyclopropenone (DPC). CDR3 residues: CASSPRQGDTQYF. Written as DNA, the CDR3 is TGTGCCAGCTCACCACGGCAGGGAGATACGCAGTATTTT.